This T cell receptor beta chain was profiled in a study of post-analysis software for immune sequencing data (dated by TCRdb to about 2015). For the study in its entirety: Disease courses on record covered relapsing-remitting, secondary progressive and progressive-relapsing multiple sclerosis, though some patients had no subtype annotation. The multiple sclerosis patient repertoires were compared with about a dozen previously published healthy control repertoires from donors aged roughly 6 to 27 years. A subset of samples was prepared in parallel using single-end sample barcoding, then pooled and co-amplified after Illumina adapter ligation. The investigation overall reported the following: The control group was slightly older than the multiple sclerosis patient group. Patients showed significantly higher frequencies than controls for about 5 TRBV segments, among them TRBV5-6, TRBV5-1 and TRBV20-1. Compared with controls, multiple sclerosis patients had significantly lower normalized Chao1 diversity, a finding suggesting substantial peripheral T-cell clonal expansion. Strong co-clustering of samples prepared in the same batch was shown by direct clustering with F measure, prompting a batch-effect correction.

For this clonotype: Its antigen remains unidentified. Base quality data are lacking; no much larger clone is found one base away.

TCR beta repertoires were profiled from peripheral blood of 13 young patients with multiple sclerosis to demonstrate the VDJtools post-analysis software. Multiple sclerosis patients were children and adolescents aged roughly 6 to 17 years. Receptors were amplified or captured by PCR. Sequencer: Illumina HiSeq 2500. Unique molecular identifiers were incorporated into TCR beta cDNA libraries to reduce PCR and sequencing biases. Per 1 to 10 million input T cells, approximately 500,000 cDNA molecules were obtained, such that each molecule approximated one T cell. The same protocol used for the earlier healthy control dataset was applied to prepare and sequence the patient libraries. Samples belonging to the same batch were prepared together, multiplexed and sequenced on a shared HiSeq lane. The paper's processing steps were these. MIGEC handled the raw barcoded reads, throwing out single-read molecular identifier groups before consensus assembly and CDR3 extraction. VDJtools was used for post-analysis of the clonotype tables, with diversity normalized by down-sampling every dataset to the smallest sample size. To correct batch-related cross-sample contamination, repertoire overlap clustering matched CDR3 amino acid sequences but not nucleotide sequences. The public reads were quality trimmed at Q25 with fastp and then assembled into clones with MiXCR by TCRdb, keeping productive beta chains. Each record represents a unique CDR3 protein, reported with the most common genes and DNA among its rows. The V and J calls follow TCRdb's processing rather than the paper's. The sample table lists roughly 650,000 distinct CDR3 sequences, approximately 60% of them with a count of one. Jointly, the top ten make up around 10% of the sample.

Taken from the germline V gene (reference sequence), the CDR1 and CDR2 loops are MNHEY and SMNVEV. The cysteine opens and the phenylalanine closes a CDR3 of 15 amino acids. Only the CDR3 DNA stays, 45 bases, in frame from base 1. V is pruned by 8 bases and J by 3 bases, leaving 8 bases of the junction without a gene match. This clonotype was obtained from a girl under 10 years old with multiple sclerosis. What was sequenced was blood. In this chain, TRBV27 is recombined with TRBJ2-2; TRBD1 lines up with 8 middle nucleotides. The sequenced DNA is TGTGCCAGCTCACGGGACAGGAGTTACACCGGGGAGCTGTTTTTT. It encodes CASSRDRSYTGELFF.